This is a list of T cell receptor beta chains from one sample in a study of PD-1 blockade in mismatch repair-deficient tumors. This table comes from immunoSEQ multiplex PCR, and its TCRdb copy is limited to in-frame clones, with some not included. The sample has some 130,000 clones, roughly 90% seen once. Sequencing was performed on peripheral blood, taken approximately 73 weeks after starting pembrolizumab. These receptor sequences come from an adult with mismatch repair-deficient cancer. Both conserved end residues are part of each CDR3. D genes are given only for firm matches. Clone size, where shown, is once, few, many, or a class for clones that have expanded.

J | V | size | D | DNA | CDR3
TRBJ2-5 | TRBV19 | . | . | TGTGCCACCACATGGGGTGTGACCCAGTACTTC | CATTWGVTQYF
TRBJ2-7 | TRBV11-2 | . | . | TGTGCCAGCAGCTTAGTATGCCTAGCGAACTTCTCCTACGAGCAGTACTTC | CASSLVCLANFSYEQYF
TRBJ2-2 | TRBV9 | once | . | TGTGCCAGCAGCGCCGACAGCGGGGAGCTGTTTTTT | CASSADSGELFF
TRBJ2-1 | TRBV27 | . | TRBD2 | TGTGCCAGCAGTCCCCCCCGGCGTCGGGGGGACAATGAGCAGTTCTTC | CASSPPRRRGDNEQFF
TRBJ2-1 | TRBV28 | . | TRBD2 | TGTGCCAGCAGGGGGGGAGGGAATGAGCAGTTCTTC | CASRGGGNEQFF
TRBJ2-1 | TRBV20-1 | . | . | TGCAGTGCTAGAGCGGGTGGCGAGCAGTTCTTC | CSARAGGEQFF
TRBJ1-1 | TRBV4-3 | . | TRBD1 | TGCGCCAGCAGCCAACGGACAGGGGGTAGCACTGAAGCTTTCTTT | CASSQRTGGSTEAFF
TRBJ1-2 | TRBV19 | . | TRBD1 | TGTGCCAGTATAGGGGGCACCTATGGCTACACCTTC | CASIGGTYGYTF
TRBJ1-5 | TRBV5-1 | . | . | TGCGCCAGCAGCTTGGACCCAGGGGAAGGTCAGCCCCAGCATTTT | CASSLDPGEGQPQHF
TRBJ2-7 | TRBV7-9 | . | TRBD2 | TGTGCCAGCAGCTTAAGCGGGGCCGAGCAGTACTTC | CASSLSGAEQYF
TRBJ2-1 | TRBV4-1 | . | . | TGCGCCAGCAGCCAAGATCCCGAGACTATCCTCTACAATGAGCAGTTCTTC | CASSQDPETILYNEQFF
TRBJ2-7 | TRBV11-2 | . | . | TGTGCCAGCAGCTTAGATACTCCGGCCTACTACGAGCAGTACTTC | CASSLDTPAYYEQYF
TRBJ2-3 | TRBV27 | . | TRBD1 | TGTGCCAGCAGTTTATCAGTAGGGGGCTATAGCACAGATACGCAGTATTTT | CASSLSVGGYSTDTQYF
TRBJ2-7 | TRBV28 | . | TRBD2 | TGTGCCAGCAGTCACGGGACTAGCGGGAGTCTTAACGAGCAGTACTTC | CASSHGTSGSLNEQYF
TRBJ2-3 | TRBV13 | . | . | TGTGCCAGCAGCTCCACAGATACGCAGTATTTT | CASSSTDTQYF
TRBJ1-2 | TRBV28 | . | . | TGTGCCAGCAGCTATTTCAGGAGTGGGTATGGCTACACCTTC | CASSYFRSGYGYTF
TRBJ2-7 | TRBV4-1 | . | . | TGCGCCAGCAGCCAAGATGGGCCAACCTACGAGCAGTACTTC | CASSQDGPTYEQYF
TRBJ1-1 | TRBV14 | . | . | TGTGCCAGCAGCCTCGGAGGTTGGACTGAAGCTTTCTTT | CASSLGGWTEAFF
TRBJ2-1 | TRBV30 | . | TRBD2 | TGTGCCTGGAGTGCGGGAGGGTCCTACAATGAGCAGTTCTTC | CAWSAGGSYNEQFF
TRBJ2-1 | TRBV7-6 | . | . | TGTGCCAGCAGCTTAGCCGGCAGGGGTATCAATGAGCAGTTCTTC | CASSLAGRGINEQFF
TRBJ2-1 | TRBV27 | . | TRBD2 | TGTGCCAGCAGTTTATTCCTAGCGGGGGCCGAGGGTGAGCAGTTCTTC | CASSLFLAGAEGEQFF
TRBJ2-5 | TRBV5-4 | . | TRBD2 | TGTGCCAGCAGCTTGGCTGGTAGCGGGAGGCCAGAGACCCAGTACTTC | CASSLAGSGRPETQYF
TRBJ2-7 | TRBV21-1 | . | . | TGTGCCAGCAGCAACAACTTACCGAGAGCGGGGGTCCCGGCCGCTTACGAGCAGTACTTC | CASSNNLPRAGVPAAYEQYF
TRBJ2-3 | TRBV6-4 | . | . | TGTGCCAGCAGTGACCGGGCGGGAACAGATACGCAGTATTTT | CASSDRAGTDTQYF
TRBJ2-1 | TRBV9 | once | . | TGTGCCAGCAGCCCCCCTGGCTCCTACAATGAGCAGTTCTTC | CASSPPGSYNEQFF
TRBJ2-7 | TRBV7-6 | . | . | TGTGCCAGCAGCTTAGGGGACTCAAGCTCCTACGAGCAGTACTTC | CASSLGDSSSYEQYF